This T cell receptor beta chain was sequenced in a study of T-cell reconstitution after alpha-beta-depleted transplantation in children. CDR3 length: 18 residues. Between the trimmed V and J ends, which lost 3 bases and 6 bases, there was a span of 25 bases. Germline assignment: CDR1 MNHEY and CDR2 SMNVEV (reference sequence). Preparation of the TCRbeta library used unique molecular identifiers. TCRdb processed the PCR reads anew with MiXCR; each CDR3 protein has one entry. The sample records about 210,000 distinct CDR3 sequences, over 15% being singletons. The receptor's source is a male patient aged 2 to 10 who had a stem cell transplant for acute lymphoblastic leukemia, so the T cells may come from the graft donor. This specimen was PBMCs, mostly from graft donor cells, taken 360 days after TCRalphabeta/CD19-depleted stem cell transplant. The chain joins TRBV27 to TRBJ2-3; D is perhaps TRBD1 (6 bases). The CDR3 DNA sequence: TGTGCCAGCAGTTTCTTACAGGGTGTTCCCTCCCGCGCGGATACGCAGTATTTT. This codes for CASSFLQGVPSRADTQYF.